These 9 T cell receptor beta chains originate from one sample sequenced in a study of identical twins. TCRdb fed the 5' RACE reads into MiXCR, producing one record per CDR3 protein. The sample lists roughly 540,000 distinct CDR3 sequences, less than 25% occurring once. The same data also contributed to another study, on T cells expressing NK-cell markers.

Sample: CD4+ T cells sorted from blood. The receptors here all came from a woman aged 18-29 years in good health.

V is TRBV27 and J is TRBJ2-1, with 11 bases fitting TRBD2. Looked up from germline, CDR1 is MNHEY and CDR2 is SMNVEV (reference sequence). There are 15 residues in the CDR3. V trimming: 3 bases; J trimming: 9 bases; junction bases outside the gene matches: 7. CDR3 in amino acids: CASSLASGRIVEQFF. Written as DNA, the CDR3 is TGTGCCAGCAGTTTGGCTAGCGGGAGGATCGTTGAGCAGTTCTTC.

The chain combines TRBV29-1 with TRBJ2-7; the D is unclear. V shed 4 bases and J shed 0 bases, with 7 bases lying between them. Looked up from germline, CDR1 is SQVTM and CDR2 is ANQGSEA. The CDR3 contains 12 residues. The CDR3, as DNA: TGCAGCGTTGCGGCAGGCTCCTACGAGCAGTACTTC. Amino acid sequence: CSVAAGSYEQYF.

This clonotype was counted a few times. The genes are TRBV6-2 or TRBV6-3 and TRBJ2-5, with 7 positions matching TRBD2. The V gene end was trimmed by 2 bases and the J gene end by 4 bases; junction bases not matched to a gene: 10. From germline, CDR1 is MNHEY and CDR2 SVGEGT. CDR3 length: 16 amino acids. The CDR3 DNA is TGTGCCAGCAGTTACGGCGGAGCTAGCGGCGGAGAGACCCAGTACTTC. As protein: CASSYGGASGGETQYF.

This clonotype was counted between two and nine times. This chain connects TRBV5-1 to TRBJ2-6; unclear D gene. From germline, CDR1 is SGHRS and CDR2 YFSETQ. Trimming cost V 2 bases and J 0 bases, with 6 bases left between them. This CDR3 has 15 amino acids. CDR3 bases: TGCGCCAGCAGCTTATTAACCTCTGGGGCCAACGTCCTGACTTTC. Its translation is CASSLLTSGANVLTF.

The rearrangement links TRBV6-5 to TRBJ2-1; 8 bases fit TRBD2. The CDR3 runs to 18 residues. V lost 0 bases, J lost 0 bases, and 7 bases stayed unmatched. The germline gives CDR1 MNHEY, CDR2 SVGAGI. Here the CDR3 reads CASSYSIAGSSSYNEQFF. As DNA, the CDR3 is TGTGCCAGCAGTTACTCAATAGCGGGGTCGAGCTCCTACAATGAGCAGTTCTTC.

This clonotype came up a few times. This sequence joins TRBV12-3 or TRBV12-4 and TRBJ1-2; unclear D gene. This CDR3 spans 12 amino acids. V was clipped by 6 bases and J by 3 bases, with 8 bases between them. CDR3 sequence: CASRGIDYGYTF. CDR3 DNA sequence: TGTGCCAGCAGGGGAATTGACTATGGCTACACCTTC.

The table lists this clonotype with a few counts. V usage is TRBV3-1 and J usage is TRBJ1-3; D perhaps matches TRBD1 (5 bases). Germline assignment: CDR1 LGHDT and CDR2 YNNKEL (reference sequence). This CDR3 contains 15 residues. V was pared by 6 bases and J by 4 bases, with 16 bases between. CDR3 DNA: TGTGCCAGCAGGCCGACTGGGGGATCCGGAAACACCATATATTTT. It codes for CASRPTGGSGNTIYF.

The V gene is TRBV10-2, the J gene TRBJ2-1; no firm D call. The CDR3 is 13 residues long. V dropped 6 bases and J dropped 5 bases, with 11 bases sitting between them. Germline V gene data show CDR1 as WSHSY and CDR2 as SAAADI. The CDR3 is CASRAYSNNEQFF. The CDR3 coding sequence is TGCGCCAGCAGGGCGTACTCTAACAATGAGCAGTTCTTC.

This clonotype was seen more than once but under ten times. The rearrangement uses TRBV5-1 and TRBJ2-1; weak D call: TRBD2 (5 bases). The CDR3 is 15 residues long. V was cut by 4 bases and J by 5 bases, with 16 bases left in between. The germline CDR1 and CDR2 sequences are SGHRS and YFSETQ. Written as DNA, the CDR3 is TGCGCCAGCAGCCCGGACTTTTTGGAGGACAATGAGCAGTTCTTC. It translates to CASSPDFLEDNEQFF.